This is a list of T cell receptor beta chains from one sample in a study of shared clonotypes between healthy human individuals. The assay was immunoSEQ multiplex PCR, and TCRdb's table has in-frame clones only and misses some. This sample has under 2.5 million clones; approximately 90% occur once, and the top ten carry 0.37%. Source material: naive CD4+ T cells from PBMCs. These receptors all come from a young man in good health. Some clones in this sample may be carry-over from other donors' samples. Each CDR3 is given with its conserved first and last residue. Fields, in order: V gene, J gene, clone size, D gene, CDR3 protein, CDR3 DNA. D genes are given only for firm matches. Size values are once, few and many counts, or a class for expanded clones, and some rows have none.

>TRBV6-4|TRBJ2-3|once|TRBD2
CATSPLASGNWGGTDTQYF
TGTGCCACCTCCCCTCTGGCTAGCGGGAATTGGGGGGGCACAGATACGCAGTATTTT
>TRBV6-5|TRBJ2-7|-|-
CASSKGRRLYEQYF
TGTGCCAGCAGCAAGGGACGGCGGCTTTACGAGCAGTACTTC
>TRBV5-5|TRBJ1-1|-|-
CASSPAGGRTRNTEAFF
TGTGCCAGCAGCCCGGCCGGGGGGAGAACCAGGAACACTGAAGCTTTCTTT
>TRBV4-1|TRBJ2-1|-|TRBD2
CASSQDLTSGGEQFF
TGCGCCAGCAGCCAAGATCTAACTAGCGGCGGTGAGCAGTTCTTC
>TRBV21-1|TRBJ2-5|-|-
CASSNRDRKVETQYF
TGTGCCAGCAGCAACCGGGACAGGAAGGTAGAGACCCAGTACTTC
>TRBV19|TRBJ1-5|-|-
CASSIERRRNQPQHF
TGTGCCAGTAGTATAGAAAGGCGTCGCAATCAGCCCCAGCATTTT
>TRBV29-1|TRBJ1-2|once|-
CSVALPGRDYGYTF
TGCAGCGTTGCTCTCCCGGGACGGGACTATGGCTACACCTTC
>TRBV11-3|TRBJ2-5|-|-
CASSRGHLETQYF
TGTGCCAGCAGCCGAGGACATTTAGAGACCCAGTACTTC
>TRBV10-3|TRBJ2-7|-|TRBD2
CAISGLAGSVKDEQYF
TGTGCCATCAGCGGACTAGCGGGAAGTGTAAAGGACGAGCAGTACTTC
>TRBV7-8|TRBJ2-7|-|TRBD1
CASSLRFGTAYEQYF
TGTGCCAGCAGCCTCAGATTCGGGACAGCCTACGAGCAGTACTTC
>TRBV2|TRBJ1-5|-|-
CASSLDSRNQPQHF
TGTGCCAGCAGCCTGGACAGCCGCAATCAGCCCCAGCATTTT
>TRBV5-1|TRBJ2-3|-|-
CASSMTGQSDTQYF
TGCGCCAGCAGTATGACAGGTCAATCAGATACGCAGTATTTT
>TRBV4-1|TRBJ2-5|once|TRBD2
CASSQVAGVETQYF
TGCGCCAGCAGCCAAGTAGCGGGAGTAGAGACCCAGTACTTC
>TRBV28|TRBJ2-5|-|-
CASSLSDTQYF
TGTGCCAGCAGTTTATCGGATACCCAGTACTTC
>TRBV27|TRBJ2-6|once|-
CASSRTTASGANVLTF
TGTGCCAGCAGTCGAACAACAGCCTCTGGGGCCAACGTCCTGACTTTC
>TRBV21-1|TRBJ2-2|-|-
CASSKAMPGLAKGWNTGELFF
TGTGCCAGCAGCAAAGCGATGCCGGGACTAGCGAAAGGTTGGAACACCGGGGAGCTGTTTTTT
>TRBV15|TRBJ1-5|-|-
CATSRDLRTAEDSNQPQHF
TGTGCCACCAGCAGAGATTTAAGGACAGCGGAAGATAGCAATCAGCCCCAGCATTTT
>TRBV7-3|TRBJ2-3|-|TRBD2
CASSFLAGADTQYF
TGTGCCAGCAGCTTCTTAGCGGGAGCAGATACGCAGTATTTT
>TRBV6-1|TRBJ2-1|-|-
CATLTGSWSEQFF
TGTGCCACCCTAACGGGGAGTTGGAGTGAGCAGTTCTTC
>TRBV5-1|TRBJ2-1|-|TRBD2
CASSFGTSYEQFF
TGCGCCAGCAGCTTCGGGACTAGCTATGAGCAGTTCTTC
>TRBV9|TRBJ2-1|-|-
CASSAARTGTDLGGQFF
TGTGCCAGCAGCGCCGCCCGTACCGGGACGGATCTTGGGGGGCAGTTCTTC
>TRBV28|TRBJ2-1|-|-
CASNTGTFLDEQFF
TGTGCCAGCAACACCGGGACATTTCTCGATGAGCAGTTCTTC
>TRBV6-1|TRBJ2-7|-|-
CATFVDGARSEQYF
TGTGCCACTTTTGTTGACGGCGCGCGGTCCGAGCAGTACTTC
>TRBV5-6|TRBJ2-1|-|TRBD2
CASSLAGGLSNNEQFF
TGTGCCAGCAGCTTGGCGGGGGGACTCTCGAACAATGAGCAGTTCTTC
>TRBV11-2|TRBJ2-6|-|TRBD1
CASSSIRGRLSGANVLTF
TGTGCCAGCAGCTCAATCAGGGGGCGTTTGTCTGGGGCCAACGTCCTGACTTTC
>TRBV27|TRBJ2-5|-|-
CASSPLLGSGEETQYF
TGTGCCAGCAGTCCCCTATTGGGGAGCGGAGAAGAGACCCAGTACTTC
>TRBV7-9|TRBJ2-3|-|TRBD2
CASSLGLATDTQYF
TGTGCCAGCAGCTTAGGACTAGCAACAGATACGCAGTATTTT
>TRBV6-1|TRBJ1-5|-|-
CASSDRGTQPQHF
TGTGCCAGCAGTGATCGGGGGACCCAGCCCCAGCATTTT
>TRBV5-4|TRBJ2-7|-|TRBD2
CASSRTSGYEQYF
TGTGCCAGCAGCCGGACTAGCGGCTACGAGCAGTACTTC
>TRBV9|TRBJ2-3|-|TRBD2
CASSGIAGAVGTQYF
TGTGCCAGCAGCGGAATAGCGGGAGCGGTCGGTACGCAGTATTTT
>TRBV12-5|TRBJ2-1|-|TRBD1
CASGLESGGPYNEQFF
TGTGCTAGTGGTTTGGAGTCAGGGGGTCCCTACAATGAGCAGTTCTTC
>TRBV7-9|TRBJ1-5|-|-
CASSLKDSNQPQHF
TGTGCCAGCAGCTTAAAAGATAGCAATCAGCCCCAGCATTTT
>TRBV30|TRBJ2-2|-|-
CAWSAGTVQSGELFF
TGTGCCTGGAGTGCAGGGACGGTGCAATCCGGGGAGCTGTTTTTT
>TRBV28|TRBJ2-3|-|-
CASTGASGSTDTQYF
TGTGCCAGCACAGGGGCGAGTGGGAGCACAGATACGCAGTATTTT
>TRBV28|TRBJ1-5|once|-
CASSPDSLNSNQPQHF
TGTGCCAGCAGCCCTGACAGCCTGAATAGCAATCAGCCCCAGCATTTT
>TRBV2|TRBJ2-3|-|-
CASSLQGLGTDTQYF
TGTGCCAGTTCCCTCCAGGGTCTGGGCACAGATACGCAGTATTTT
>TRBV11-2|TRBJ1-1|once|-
CASSVDTNTEAFF
TGTGCCAGCAGCGTAGATACGAACACTGAAGCTTTCTTT
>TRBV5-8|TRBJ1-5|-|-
CASSRNFRVYGNQPQHF
TGTGCCAGCAGCCGAAATTTTCGGGTCTACGGCAATCAGCCCCAGCATTTT
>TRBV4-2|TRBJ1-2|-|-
CASSQVGEGPYGYTF
TGTGCCAGCAGCCAAGTCGGAGAGGGGCCCTATGGCTACACCTTC